A selection of T cell receptor beta chains follows, all from one sample in a study of Graves' ophthalmopathy and Graves' hyperthyroidism. TCRdb recomputed calls from the multiplex PCR reads with MiXCR, one row per CDR3 protein. This sample yields roughly 700,000 distinct CDR3 sequences, of which 40% are seen a single time; approximately 43% belongs to the top ten. The sequencing sample was made of peripheral blood. Receptor source: an adult man with Graves' ophthalmopathy. CDR3s leave out the opening cysteine and the closing phenylalanine or tryptophan. Fields, in order: J gene, V gene, CDR3 protein.

J gene: TRBJ1-2; V gene: TRBV10-3; CDR3 protein: AISTGQGGGYT
J gene: TRBJ2-7; V gene: TRBV20-1; CDR3 protein: SARDTQRETETYEQY
J gene: TRBJ1-1; V gene: TRBV7-9; CDR3 protein: ASSLGQGGTGGLNTEAF
J gene: TRBJ1-2; V gene: TRBV20-1; CDR3 protein: SASAPGSPYGYT
J gene: TRBJ2-5; V gene: TRBV20-1; CDR3 protein: SARVLRVTGRQETQY
J gene: TRBJ1-5; V gene: TRBV20-1; CDR3 protein: SARLGGNQPQH
J gene: TRBJ1-4; V gene: TRBV2; CDR3 protein: ASSDLATNEKLF
J gene: TRBJ2-7; V gene: TRBV14; CDR3 protein: ASSHNRVGEQY
J gene: TRBJ2-5; V gene: TRBV29-1; CDR3 protein: SVEERGRETQY
J gene: TRBJ2-5; V gene: TRBV20-1; CDR3 protein: SASTPGSLALQETQY
J gene: TRBJ1-2; V gene: TRBV9; CDR3 protein: ASKRIGQLNYGYT
J gene: TRBJ2-7; V gene: TRBV9; CDR3 protein: ASSVRAAPYEQY
J gene: TRBJ1-6; V gene: TRBV29-1; CDR3 protein: SVLTGGDNNSPLH
J gene: TRBJ2-5; V gene: TRBV4-1; CDR3 protein: ASSQDGAVQETQY